This TCR beta chain came from a study of blood T cells in healthy people across ages. Study-wide points: Per million T cells, TCR beta diversity dropped about linearly as age rose.

Primers used in a second PCR of about 7 to 12 cycles were a sample-barcoded 5' primer and a J-beta primer mix. A template-switch adaptor that had 12 random nucleotides put a tag on each cDNA molecule. In TCRdb, the 5' RACE reads were re-called with MiXCR into one record per CDR3 protein. The sample contains approximately 1,000,000 distinct CDR3 sequences, roughly two fifths of which appear only once. J lost 2 bases, V lost 7 bases, and 12 bases had no gene match. There are 16 residues in the CDR3. CDR1 and CDR2 (germline): MDHEN, SYDVKM. Worth noting for this clonotype: Its specificity is not known.

The TCR was taken from a young man in good health. V is TRBV28 and J is TRBJ2-3, with 7 nucleotides matching TRBD2. The source material was blood. For the CDR3, the DNA is TGTGCCAGCACCACTGGGGGGGGGGACCCCACAGATACGCAGTATTTT. Its protein is CASTTGGGDPTDTQYF.